The 18 T cell receptor beta chains below all came from one sample that was sequenced in a study of blood T cell repertoires in COVID-19. Some clones are missing from TCRdb's copy, which holds only in-frame ones; the method was immunoSEQ multiplex PCR. The table records 400,000 to 550,000 clones, approximately 90% of them present only once. The sample consisted of peripheral blood. These receptors originate from a woman aged 25 to 39 with acute or convalescent COVID-19.

The chain recombines TRBV5-1 with TRBJ2-3; D call uncertain. Trimming removed 1 base at V and 4 bases at J, with 10 bases between. The CDR3 is 14 residues long. The V gene's germline CDR1 is SGHRS and CDR2 YFSETQ. The CDR3 DNA is TGCGCCAGCAGCTTGACAGTAAACCCAGATACGCAGTATTTT. Translated: CASSLTVNPDTQYF.

J is TRBJ1-1 and V is TRBV19, with D hard to call. Trimming took off 3 bases at V and 0 bases at J, with 8 bases between the two ends. The germline V gene has CDR1 LNHDA and CDR2 SQIVND (reference sequence). CDR3 length: 14 amino acids. The CDR3 here is CASSIGVMNTEAFF. The CDR3 nucleotides read TGTGCCAGTAGTATTGGAGTCATGAACACTGAAGCTTTCTTT.

The J gene is TRBJ2-1, the V gene TRBV6-1; 9 nucleotides line up with TRBD2. CDR3 length: 16 amino acids. Germline trimming cut 1 base from V and 7 bases from J; bases unmatched to any gene: 8. Germline V gene sequence: CDR1 MNHNS, CDR2 SASEGT. The CDR3 is CASSEVSSGGRNEQFF. The CDR3 DNA sequence: TGTGCCAGCAGTGAAGTATCGAGCGGGGGGCGTAATGAGCAGTTCTTC.

The chain is built from TRBV9 and TRBJ2-5, with a tentative D call TRBD1 (6 bases). Germline CDR1 is SGDLS and CDR2 is YYNGEE. The V and J ends lost 1 base and 4 bases respectively, with 8 bases between them. The CDR3 is made up of 13 amino acids. In nucleotides, the CDR3 is TGTGCCAGCAGCGTAAAGGGGGTAGAGACCCAGTACTTC. Its translation: CASSVKGVETQYF.

A single count supports this clone. The CDR3 loop reads CASSREQGKNTEAFF. The CDR3 nucleotides are TGTGCCAGTAGCCGAGAACAGGGAAAGAACACTGAAGCTTTCTTT. J is TRBJ1-1 and V is TRBV19; a weak D match, TRBD1 (6 bases). Between the trimmed V and J ends, which lost 6 bases and 1 base, there was a span of 15 bases. CDR1 and CDR2 (germline): LNHDA, SQIVND (reference sequence). This CDR3 contains 15 residues.

The chain employs TRBV29-1 and TRBJ2-1; TRBD1 matches 10 bases. Trimming took 3 bases from V and 7 from J; bases not matched to a gene: 9. Germline CDR1 and CDR2: SQVTM and ANQGSEA. This CDR3 is built from 15 residues. For the CDR3, the DNA is TGCAGCGTTGAGGCTCGACAGGGGGCTGGGAATGAGCAGTTCTTC. This codes for CSVEARQGAGNEQFF.

This chain links TRBV7-3 with TRBJ2-2, with 12 bases fitting TRBD2. The CDR3 is made up of 18 amino acids. Germline V gene sequence: CDR1 SGHTA, CDR2 FQGTGA. V shed 2 bases and J 5 bases; nucleotides not matched to a gene: 9. The CDR3: CASSLVATSGGRTGELFF. The CDR3, as DNA: TGTGCCAGCAGCTTAGTAGCGACTAGCGGGGGCCGGACCGGGGAGCTGTTTTTT.

This chain uses TRBV2 with TRBJ1-2; 9 bases line up with TRBD1. V shed 6 bases, J shed 8 bases, and the junction held 10 bases outside the gene matches. CDR1 is SNHLY, CDR2 FYNNEI, per germline. The CDR3 has 14 amino acids. CDR3 coding DNA: TGTGCCAGCAGAGAGAGGGTGACAGGGGGAGGCTACACCTTC. Its protein is CASRERVTGGGYTF.

This chain connects TRBV27 to TRBJ2-5; perhaps TRBD2 as D (7 bases). V was clipped by 8 bases and J by 5 bases, with 18 bases between them. The germline CDR1 and CDR2 sequences are MNHEY and SMNVEV (reference sequence). CDR3 length: 14 residues. The CDR3 DNA is TGTGCCAGCGCGCCGGAGGGGGGGAGGGAGACCCAGTACTTC. Amino acids: CASAPEGGRETQYF.

The chain has TRBV5-1 and TRBJ2-6; D is possibly TRBD2 (5 bases). There are 18 residues in the CDR3. The V gene's germline CDR1 is SGHRS and CDR2 YFSETQ. V shed 5 bases and J shed 0 bases, with 18 bases lying between them. Written as DNA, the CDR3 is TGCGCCAGCAGTCTCGACTACTCCATATACTCTGGGGCCAACGTCCTGACTTTC. It is translated as CASSLDYSIYSGANVLTF.

This clone showed up just a few times. This sequence joins TRBV9 and TRBJ2-2, with 7 nucleotides matching TRBD2. This CDR3 contains 15 residues. Germline assignment: CDR1 SGDLS and CDR2 YYNGEE. With 4 bases clipped from V and 4 bases from J, the junction kept 7 bases outside the gene matches. CDR3 DNA sequence: TGTGCCAGCAGCTTGACTAGCTCTCCCACCGGGGAGCTGTTTTTT. It specifies CASSLTSSPTGELFF.

This clone appeared a single time. V is TRBV5-1 and J is TRBJ2-4; 7 nucleotides align to TRBD1. The CDR3 is 17 amino acids. Losses at the gene ends were 4 bases for V and 0 bases for J; bases not matched to a gene: 10. The germline V gene has CDR1 SGHRS and CDR2 YFSETQ. The CDR3: CASSPWDSPVAKNIQYF. The CDR3 nucleotides are TGCGCCAGCAGCCCCTGGGACAGCCCCGTAGCCAAAAACATTCAGTACTTC.

V gene TRBV30 combines with J gene TRBJ1-1; 7 bases align to TRBD1. V was pared by 1 base and J by 5 bases, with 10 bases of the junction left unmatched. The CDR3 has 15 amino acids. From germline, CDR1 is GTSNPN and CDR2 SVGIG (reference sequence). CDR3 sequence: CAWSGQGFDRTEAFF. In nucleotides, the CDR3 is TGTGCCTGGAGTGGACAGGGTTTCGATCGGACTGAAGCTTTCTTT.

The rearrangement links TRBV11-1 to TRBJ2-2, with TRBD1 matching over 7 bases. The CDR3 totals 16 residues. V was clipped by 4 bases and J by 2 bases; unmatched bases: 7. Germline-derived CDR1 and CDR2 are SGHAT and FQDESV (reference sequence). The CDR3 nucleotides are TGTGCCAGCAGCTACACCGGGACAGTTAACACCGGGGAGCTGTTTTTT. Translating it yields CASSYTGTVNTGELFF.

The J gene is TRBJ1-1, the V gene TRBV3-1 (or the pseudogene TRBV3-2); 9 nucleotides match TRBD1. The CDR3 is 18 amino acids. Germline CDR1 and CDR2: LGHDT and YNNKEL (reference sequence). J was trimmed by 4 bases and V by 1 base; bases with no gene match: 13. CDR3 in DNA: TGTGCCAGCAGCCAAGGACCCCACAGGGGGCCCCAGGGCACTGAAGCTTTCTTT. Translation: CASSQGPHRGPQGTEAFF.

This clone appeared a few times. The chain employs TRBV5-6 and TRBJ1-2, with 9 positions matching TRBD1. Germline values: CDR1 SGHDT, CDR2 YYEEEE. V was clipped by 4 bases and J by 3 bases; unmatched bases: 10. This CDR3 contains 16 residues. As DNA, the CDR3 is TGTGCCAGCAGCCGTGTGGGACAGGGTGGTGACTATGGCTACACCTTC. Translation gives CASSRVGQGGDYGYTF.

The chain joins TRBV28 to TRBJ2-7, with no clear D. V was trimmed by 5 bases and J by 0 bases, leaving 11 bases between them. The CDR3 is 14 amino acids. Germline lookup yields CDR1 MDHEN and CDR2 SYDVKM. The CDR3 bases are TGTGCCAGCAGTCCCCACAGTGGCTCCTACGAGCAGTACTTC. This codes for CASSPHSGSYEQYF.

The CDR3 coding sequence is TGTGCCAGCAGTTCACAGGGAACCGGGGAGCTGTTTTTT. Its protein is CASSSQGTGELFF. J is TRBJ2-2 and V is TRBV2, with a weak D call TRBD1 (6 bases). The germline CDR1 and CDR2 sequences are SNHLY and FYNNEI. The CDR3 extends over 13 amino acids. Trimming took 5 bases from V and 5 from J, leaving 9 bases between them.